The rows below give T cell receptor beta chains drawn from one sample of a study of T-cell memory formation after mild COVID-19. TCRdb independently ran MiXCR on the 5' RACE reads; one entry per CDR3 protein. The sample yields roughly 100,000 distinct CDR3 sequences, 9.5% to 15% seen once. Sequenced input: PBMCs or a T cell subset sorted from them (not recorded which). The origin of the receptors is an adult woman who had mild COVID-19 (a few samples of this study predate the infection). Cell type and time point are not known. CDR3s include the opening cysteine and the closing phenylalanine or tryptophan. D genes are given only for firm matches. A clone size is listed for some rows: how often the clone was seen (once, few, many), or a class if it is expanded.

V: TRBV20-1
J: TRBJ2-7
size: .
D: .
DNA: TGCAGTGCTAGAGGGTCGGGATCCTACGAGCAGTACTTC
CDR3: CSARGSGSYEQYF

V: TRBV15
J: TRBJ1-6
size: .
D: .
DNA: TGTGCCACTACCGAGGCGGCTCACGCTAATTCACCCCTCCACTTT
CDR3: CATTEAAHANSPLHF

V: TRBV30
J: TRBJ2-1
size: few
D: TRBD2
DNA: TGTGCCTGCCGGGGACTAGCGGGAGGCAATGAGCAGTTCTTC
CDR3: CACRGLAGGNEQFF

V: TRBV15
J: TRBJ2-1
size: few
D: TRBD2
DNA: TGTGCCACCACCGAGACCCCCCGGGAGGGCCCAAAACAGCAGTTCTTC
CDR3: CATTETPREGPKQQFF

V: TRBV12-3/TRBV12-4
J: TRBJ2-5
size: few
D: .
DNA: TGTGCCAGCAGTTTCCAGGCCGGGCGAGAGACCCAGTACTTC
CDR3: CASSFQAGRETQYF

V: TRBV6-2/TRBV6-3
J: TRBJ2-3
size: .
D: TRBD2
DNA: TGTGCCAGCAGTTACAGGCTAGCGGGGGGGACAAGCACAGATACGCAGTATTTT
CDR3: CASSYRLAGGTSTDTQYF

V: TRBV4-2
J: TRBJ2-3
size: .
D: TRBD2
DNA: TGCGCCAGCAGCCAACGACTAGCAGCTAGCACAGATACGCAGTATTTT
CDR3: CASSQRLAASTDTQYF

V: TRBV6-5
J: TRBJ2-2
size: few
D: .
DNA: TGTGCCAGCAGTTACTCGACCTTCAACACCGGGGAGCTGTTTTTT
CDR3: CASSYSTFNTGELFF

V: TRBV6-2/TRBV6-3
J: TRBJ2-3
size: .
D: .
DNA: TGTGCCAGCAGTTACTCGATGGGTGGAGATACGCAGTATTTT
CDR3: CASSYSMGGDTQYF

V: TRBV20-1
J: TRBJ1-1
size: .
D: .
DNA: TGCAGTGCTAGCGACTCAGGGGTGACAAGCACTGAAGCTTTCTTT
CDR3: CSASDSGVTSTEAFF

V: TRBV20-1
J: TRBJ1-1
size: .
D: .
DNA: TGCAGTGCTAGAGACGCAGCTCCTGAAGCTTTT
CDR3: CSARDAAPEAF

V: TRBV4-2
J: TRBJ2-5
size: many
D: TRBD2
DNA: TGTGCCAGCAGCCAAGATCCTAGCGGGAGGGAGACCCAGTACTTC
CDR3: CASSQDPSGRETQYF

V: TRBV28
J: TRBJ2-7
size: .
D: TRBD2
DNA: TGTGCCAGCAGTTTAAAGGCTAGCGGAGGAACCTACGAGCAGTACTTC
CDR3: CASSLKASGGTYEQYF

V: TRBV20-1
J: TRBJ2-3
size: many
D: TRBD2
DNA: TGCAGTGCTAGAGAGGGACTAGCGGGGACCCTACGATACACAGATACGCAGTATTTT
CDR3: CSAREGLAGTLRYTDTQYF

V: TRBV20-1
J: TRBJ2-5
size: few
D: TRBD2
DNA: TGCAGTGCTAGAGATGAGGTCGTGGGGAAGCGGGGAGAGACCCAGTACTTC
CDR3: CSARDEVVGKRGETQYF

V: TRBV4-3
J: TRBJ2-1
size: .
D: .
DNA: TGCGCCAGCAGCCAAAAGGGACTCTCCTACAATGAGCAGTTCTTC
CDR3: CASSQKGLSYNEQFF

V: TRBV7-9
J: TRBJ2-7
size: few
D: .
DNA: TGTGCCAGCAGCTTAAGCAGGGTCTCCTACGAGCAGTACTTC
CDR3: CASSLSRVSYEQYF

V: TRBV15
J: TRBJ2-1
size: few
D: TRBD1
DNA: TGTGCCACCAGCGGGGATGGACAGGGTAGGAGCAATGAGCAGTTCTTC
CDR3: CATSGDGQGRSNEQFF

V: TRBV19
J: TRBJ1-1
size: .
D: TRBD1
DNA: TGTGCCAGCCAAAACTATCAGGGGGCCTTAGAAGCTTTCTTT
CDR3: CASQNYQGALEAFF

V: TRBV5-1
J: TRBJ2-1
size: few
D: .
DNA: TGCGCCAGCAGCTTCGTCGCCTACAATGAGCAGTTCTTC
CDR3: CASSFVAYNEQFF

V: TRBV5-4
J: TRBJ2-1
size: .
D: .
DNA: TGTGCCAGCAGCCATACTAGCAGTCATACCTACAATGAGCAGTTCTTC
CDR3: CASSHTSSHTYNEQFF

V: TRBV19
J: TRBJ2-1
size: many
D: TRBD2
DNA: TGTGCCAGTAGTGGGGGAGGGGACTACAATGAGCAGTTCTTC
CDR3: CASSGGGDYNEQFF

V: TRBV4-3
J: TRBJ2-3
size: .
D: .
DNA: TGCGCCAGCAGCCAATATCTCATAAGCACAGATACGCAGTATTTT
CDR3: CASSQYLISTDTQYF

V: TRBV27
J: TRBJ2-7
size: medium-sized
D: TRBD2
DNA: TGTGCCAGCAGTATTAGCGGGAGTCAGAACGAGCAGTACTTC
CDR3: CASSISGSQNEQYF

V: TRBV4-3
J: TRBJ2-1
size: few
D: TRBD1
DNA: TGCGCCAGCAGCCAAGATAGGGCAGGGGGCCGCTACAATGAGCAGTTCTTC
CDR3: CASSQDRAGGRYNEQFF

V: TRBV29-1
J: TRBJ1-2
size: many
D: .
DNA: TGCAGCGTTGAAGATCTTCACCAGGGAGGCTACACCTTC
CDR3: CSVEDLHQGGYTF

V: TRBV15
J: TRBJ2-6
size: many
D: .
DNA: TGTGCCACCAGCAGAGACCACTCTGGGGCCAACGTCCTGACTTTC
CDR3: CATSRDHSGANVLTF

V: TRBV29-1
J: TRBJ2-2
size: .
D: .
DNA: TGCAGCGGCGGACAGAACTACGCCGGGGAGCTGTTTTTT
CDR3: CSGGQNYAGELFF

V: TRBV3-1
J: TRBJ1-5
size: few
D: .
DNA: TGTGCCAGCAGCCAAGATTACCAAAGTCAGGAGCCCCAGCATTTT
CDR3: CASSQDYQSQEPQHF